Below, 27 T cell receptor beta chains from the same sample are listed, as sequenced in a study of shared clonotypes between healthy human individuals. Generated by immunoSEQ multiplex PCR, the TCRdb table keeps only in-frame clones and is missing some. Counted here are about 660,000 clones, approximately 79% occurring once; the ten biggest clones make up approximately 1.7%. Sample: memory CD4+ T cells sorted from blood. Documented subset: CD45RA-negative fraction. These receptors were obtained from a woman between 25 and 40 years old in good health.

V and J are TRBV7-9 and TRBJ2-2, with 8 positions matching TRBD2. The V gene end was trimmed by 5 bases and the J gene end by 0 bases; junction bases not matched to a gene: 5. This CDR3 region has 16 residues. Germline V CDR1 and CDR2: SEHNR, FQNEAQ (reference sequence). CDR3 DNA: TGTGCCAGCAGCCCTACAGCGGGAGCGAACACCGGGGAGCTGTTTTTT. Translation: CASSPTAGANTGELFF.

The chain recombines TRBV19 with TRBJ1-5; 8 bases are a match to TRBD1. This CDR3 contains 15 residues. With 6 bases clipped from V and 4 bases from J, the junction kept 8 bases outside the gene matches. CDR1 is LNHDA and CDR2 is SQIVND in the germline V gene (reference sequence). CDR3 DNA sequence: TGTGCCAGTAGGGGACAGGCTAATTCAAATCAGCCCCAGCATTTT. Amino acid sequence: CASRGQANSNQPQHF.

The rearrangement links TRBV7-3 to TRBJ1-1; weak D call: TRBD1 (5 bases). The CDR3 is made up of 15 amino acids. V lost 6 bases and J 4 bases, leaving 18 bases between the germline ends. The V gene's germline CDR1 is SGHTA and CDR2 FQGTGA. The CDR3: CASRPNRRGGTEAFF. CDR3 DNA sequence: TGTGCCAGCAGACCAAATAGGCGCGGGGGCACTGAAGCTTTCTTT.

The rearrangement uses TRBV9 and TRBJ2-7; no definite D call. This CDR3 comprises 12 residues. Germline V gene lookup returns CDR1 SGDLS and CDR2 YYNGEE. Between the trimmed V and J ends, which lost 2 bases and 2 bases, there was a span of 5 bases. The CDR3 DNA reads TGTGCCAGCAGCGTCGATACCTACGAGCAGTACTTC. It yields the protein CASSVDTYEQYF.

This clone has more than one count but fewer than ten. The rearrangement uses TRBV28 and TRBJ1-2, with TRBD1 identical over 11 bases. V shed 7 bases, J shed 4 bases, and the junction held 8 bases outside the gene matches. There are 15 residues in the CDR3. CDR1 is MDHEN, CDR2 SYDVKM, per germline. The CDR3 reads CASTRRDRGTYGYTF. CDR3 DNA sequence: TGTGCCAGCACCAGGCGGGACAGGGGGACCTATGGCTACACCTTC.

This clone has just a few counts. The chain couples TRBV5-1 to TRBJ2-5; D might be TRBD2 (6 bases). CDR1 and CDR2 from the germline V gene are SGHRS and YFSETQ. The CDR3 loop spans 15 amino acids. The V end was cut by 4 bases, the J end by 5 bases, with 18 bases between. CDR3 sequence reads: CASSIGDRDFETQYF. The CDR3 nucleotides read TGCGCCAGCAGCATAGGGGACCGGGACTTTGAGACCCAGTACTTC.

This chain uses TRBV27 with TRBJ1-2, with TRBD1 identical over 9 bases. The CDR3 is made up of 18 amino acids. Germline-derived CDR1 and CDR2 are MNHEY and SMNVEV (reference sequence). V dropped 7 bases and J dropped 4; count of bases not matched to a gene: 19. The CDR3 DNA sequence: TGTGCCAGCACCCCCCGGCCGGGACAGGGTAATTCCCTCTATGGCTACACCTTC. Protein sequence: CASTPRPGQGNSLYGYTF.

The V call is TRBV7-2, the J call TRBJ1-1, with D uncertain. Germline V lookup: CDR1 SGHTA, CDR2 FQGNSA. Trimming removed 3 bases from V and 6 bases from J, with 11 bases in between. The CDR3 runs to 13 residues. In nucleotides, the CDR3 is TGTGCCAGCAGCTTGCCGTCACAAGCTGAAGCTTTCTTT. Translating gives CASSLPSQAEAFF.

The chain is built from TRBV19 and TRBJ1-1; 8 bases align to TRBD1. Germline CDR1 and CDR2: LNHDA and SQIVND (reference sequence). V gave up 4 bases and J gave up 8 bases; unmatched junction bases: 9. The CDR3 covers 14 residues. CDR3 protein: CASSRTGMGGEAFF. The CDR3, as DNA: TGTGCCAGTAGTAGGACAGGGATGGGCGGCGAAGCTTTCTTT. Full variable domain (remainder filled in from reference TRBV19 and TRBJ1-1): DGGITQSPKYLFRKEGQNVTLSCEQNLNHDAMYWYRQDPGQGLRLIYYSQIVNDFQKGDIAEGYSVSREKKESFPLTVTSAQKNPTAFYLCASSRTGMGGEAFFGQGTRLTVV.

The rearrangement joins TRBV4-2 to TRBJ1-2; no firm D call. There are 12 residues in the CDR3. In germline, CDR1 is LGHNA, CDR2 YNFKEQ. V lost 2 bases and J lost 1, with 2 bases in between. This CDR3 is CASSQYNYGYTF. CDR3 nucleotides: TGTGCCAGCAGCCAATATAACTATGGCTACACCTTC.

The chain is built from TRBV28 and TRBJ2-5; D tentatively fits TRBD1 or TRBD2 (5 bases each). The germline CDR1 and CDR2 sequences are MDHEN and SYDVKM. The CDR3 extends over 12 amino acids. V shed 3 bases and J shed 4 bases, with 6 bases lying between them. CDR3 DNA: TGTGCCAGCAGTTTCGGGACAGAGACCCAGTACTTC. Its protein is CASSFGTETQYF.

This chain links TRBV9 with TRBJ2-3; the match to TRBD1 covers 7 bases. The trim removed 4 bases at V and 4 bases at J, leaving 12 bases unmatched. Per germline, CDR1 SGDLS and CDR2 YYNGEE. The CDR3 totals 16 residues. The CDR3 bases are TGTGCCAGCAGCCGAGGGACAGTAGGTTTAGCAGATACGCAGTATTTT. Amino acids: CASSRGTVGLADTQYF.

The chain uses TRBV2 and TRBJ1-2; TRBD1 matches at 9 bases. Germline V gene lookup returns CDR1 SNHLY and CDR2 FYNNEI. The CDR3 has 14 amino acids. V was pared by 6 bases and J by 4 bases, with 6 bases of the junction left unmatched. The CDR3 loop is CASRTTGGIYGYTF. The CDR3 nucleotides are TGTGCCAGCAGGACGACAGGGGGGATCTATGGCTACACCTTC.

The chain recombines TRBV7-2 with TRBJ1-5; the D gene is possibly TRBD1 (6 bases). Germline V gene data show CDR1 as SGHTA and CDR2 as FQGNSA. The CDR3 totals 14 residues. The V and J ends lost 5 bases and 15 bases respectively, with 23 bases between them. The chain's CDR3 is CASSLESRQASTHF. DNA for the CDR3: TGTGCCAGCAGCCTCGAAAGTCGACAGGCCTCGACGCATTTT.

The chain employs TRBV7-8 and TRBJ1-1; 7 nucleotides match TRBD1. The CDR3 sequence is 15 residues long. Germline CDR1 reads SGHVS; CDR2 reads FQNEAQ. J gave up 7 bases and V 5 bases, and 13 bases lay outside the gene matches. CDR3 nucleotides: TGTGCCAGCAGCGGGCGGGACAGCCGACCCGGTGAAGCTTTCTTT. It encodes CASSGRDSRPGEAFF. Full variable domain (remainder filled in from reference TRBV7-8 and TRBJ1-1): GAGVSQSPRYKVAKRGQDVALRCDPISGHVSLFWYQQALGQGPEFLTYFQNEAQLDKSGLPSDRFFAERPEGSVSTLKIQRTQQEDSAVYLCASSGRDSRPGEAFFGQGTRLTVV.

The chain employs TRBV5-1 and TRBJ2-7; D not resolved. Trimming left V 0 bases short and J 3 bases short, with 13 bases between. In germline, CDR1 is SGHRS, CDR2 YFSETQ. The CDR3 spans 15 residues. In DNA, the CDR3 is TGCGCCAGCAGCTTGGGAATGGGAAGCCGCTACGAGCAGTACTTC. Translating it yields CASSLGMGSRYEQYF.

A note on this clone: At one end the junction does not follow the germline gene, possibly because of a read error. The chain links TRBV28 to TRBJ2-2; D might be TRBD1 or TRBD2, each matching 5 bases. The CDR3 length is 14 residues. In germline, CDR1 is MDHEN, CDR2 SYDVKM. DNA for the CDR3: TGTGCCAGCAGGCCAGGGACGAACATCGGGGAGCTGTTTTTT. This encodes CASRPGTNIGELFF.

The CDR3, as DNA: TGTGCCAGCAGCTTTTTGACTAGCGGGGACAATGAGCAGTTCTTC. It is translated as CASSFLTSGDNEQFF. The J gene is TRBJ2-1, the V gene TRBV11-2; 11 nucleotides line up with TRBD2. This CDR3 region has 15 residues. Germline lookup yields CDR1 SGHAT and CDR2 FQNNGV. The J segment lost 5 bases and the V segment lost 3 bases, leaving 3 bases of the junction unmatched.

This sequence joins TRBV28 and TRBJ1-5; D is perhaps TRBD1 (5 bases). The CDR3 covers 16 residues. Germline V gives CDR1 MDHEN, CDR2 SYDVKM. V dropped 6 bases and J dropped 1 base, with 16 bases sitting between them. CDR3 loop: CASSRGLRGSNQPQHF. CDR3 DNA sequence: TGTGCCAGCAGCCGTGGCCTCCGGGGGAGCAATCAGCCCCAGCATTTT.

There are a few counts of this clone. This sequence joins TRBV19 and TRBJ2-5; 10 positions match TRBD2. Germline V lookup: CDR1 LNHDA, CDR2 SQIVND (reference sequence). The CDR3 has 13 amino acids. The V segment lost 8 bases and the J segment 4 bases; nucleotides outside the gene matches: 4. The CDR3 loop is CASGWTSGETQYF. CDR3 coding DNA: TGTGCCAGTGGGTGGACTAGCGGAGAGACCCAGTACTTC.

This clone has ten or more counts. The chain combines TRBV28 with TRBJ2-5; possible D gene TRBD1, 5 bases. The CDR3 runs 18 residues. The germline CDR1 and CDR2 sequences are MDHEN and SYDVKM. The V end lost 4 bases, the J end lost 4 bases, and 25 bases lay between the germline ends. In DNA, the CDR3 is TGTGCCAGCAGTTCAACGATCGAAGTAGGGGATTTCGGAGAGACCCAGTACTTC. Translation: CASSSTIEVGDFGETQYF.

CDR3 loop: CATRGTSGRDNEQFF. Written as DNA, the CDR3 is TGCGCCACCCGAGGGACTAGCGGGCGGGACAATGAGCAGTTCTTC. This sequence joins TRBV10-2 and TRBJ2-1; 12 bases agree with TRBD2. In germline, CDR1 is WSHSY, CDR2 SAAADI. The V gene end was trimmed by 10 bases and the J gene end by 5 bases; junction bases not matched to a gene: 9. CDR3 length equals 15 residues.

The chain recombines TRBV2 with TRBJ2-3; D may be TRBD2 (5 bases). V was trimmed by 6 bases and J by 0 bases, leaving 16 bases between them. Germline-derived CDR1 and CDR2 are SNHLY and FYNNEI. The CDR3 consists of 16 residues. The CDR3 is CASREEAATSTDTQYF. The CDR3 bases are TGTGCCAGCAGGGAGGAAGCGGCTACTAGCACAGATACGCAGTATTTT. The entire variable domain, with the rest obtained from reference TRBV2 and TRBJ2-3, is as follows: EPEVTQTPSHQVTQMGQEVILRCVPISNHLYFYWYRQILGQKVEFLVSFYNNEISEKSEIFDDQFSVERPDGSNFTLKIRSTKLEDSAMYFCASREEAATSTDTQYFGPGTRLTVL.

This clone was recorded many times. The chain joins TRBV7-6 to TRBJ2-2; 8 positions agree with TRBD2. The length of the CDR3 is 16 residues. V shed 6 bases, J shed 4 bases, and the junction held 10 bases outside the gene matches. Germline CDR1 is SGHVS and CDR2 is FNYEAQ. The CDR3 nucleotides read TGTGCCAGCAGAAAGACGGGAGGGGCGAGCACCGGGGAGCTGTTTTTT. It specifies CASRKTGGASTGELFF.

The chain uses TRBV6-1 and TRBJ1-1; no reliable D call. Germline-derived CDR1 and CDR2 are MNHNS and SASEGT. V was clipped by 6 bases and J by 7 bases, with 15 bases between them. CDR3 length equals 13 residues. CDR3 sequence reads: CASRDDTNLEAFF. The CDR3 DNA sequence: TGTGCCAGCAGAGATGACACAAATCTTGAAGCTTTCTTT.

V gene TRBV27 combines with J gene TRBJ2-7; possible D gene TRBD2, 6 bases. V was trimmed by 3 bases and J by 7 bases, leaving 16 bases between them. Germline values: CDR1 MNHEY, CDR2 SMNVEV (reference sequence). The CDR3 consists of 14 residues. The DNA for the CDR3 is TGTGCCAGCAGTTTGCGGGCGGCACGGGGGGAGCAGTACTTC. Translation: CASSLRAARGEQYF.

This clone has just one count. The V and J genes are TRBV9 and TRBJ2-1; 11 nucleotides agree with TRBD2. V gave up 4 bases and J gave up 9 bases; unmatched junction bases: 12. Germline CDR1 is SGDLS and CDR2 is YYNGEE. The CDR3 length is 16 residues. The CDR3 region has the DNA TGTGCCAGCAGCATCCAGCTAGCGGGAGGCAACGGTGAGCAGTTCTTC. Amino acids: CASSIQLAGGNGEQFF.